Sequencing of this T cell receptor (beta chain) was carried out in a study of shared clonotypes between healthy human individuals. Sequencing used immunoSEQ multiplex PCR; TCRdb keeps in-frame clones, though not all of them. The table shows 760,000 or so clones, with roughly 96% occurring only once. Trimming shortened V by 0 bases and J by 5 bases, and 13 bases separated the two germline ends. This CDR3 region has 15 residues. Germline CDR1 is SGHAT and CDR2 is FQNNGV. The naive CD8 fraction comprised CD45RO-negative cells positively selected for CCR7 and excluded terminally differentiated effector memory CD45RA+ cells.

This receptor was obtained from a man between 25 and 39 years old in good health. This chain links TRBV11-2 with TRBJ2-5; possible D gene TRBD2, 5 bases. The sequencing input was naive CD8+ T cells sorted from blood. This chain's CDR3 is CASSLDQYRGETQYF. The CDR3 DNA follows: TGTGCCAGCAGCTTAGATCAATACCGCGGGGAGACCCAGTACTTC.